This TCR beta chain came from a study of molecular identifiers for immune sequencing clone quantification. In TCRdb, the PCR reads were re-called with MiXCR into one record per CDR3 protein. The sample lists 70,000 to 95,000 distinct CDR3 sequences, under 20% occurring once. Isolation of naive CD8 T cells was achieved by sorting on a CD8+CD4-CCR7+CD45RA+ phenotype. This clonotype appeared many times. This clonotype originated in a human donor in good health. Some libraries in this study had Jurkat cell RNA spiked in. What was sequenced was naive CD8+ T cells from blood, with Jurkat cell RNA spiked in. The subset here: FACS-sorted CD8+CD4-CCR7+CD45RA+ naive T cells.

This chain's CDR3 is CASSFRGQNEQYF. The CDR3 bases are TGTGCCAGCAGTTTCAGGGGTCAAAACGAGCAGTACTTC. This rearrangement joins TRBV12-3 or TRBV12-4 to TRBJ2-7; D is perhaps TRBD1 (6 bases). Trimming pared 3 bases from V and 5 bases from J, leaving 11 bases between. The CDR3 covers 13 residues.